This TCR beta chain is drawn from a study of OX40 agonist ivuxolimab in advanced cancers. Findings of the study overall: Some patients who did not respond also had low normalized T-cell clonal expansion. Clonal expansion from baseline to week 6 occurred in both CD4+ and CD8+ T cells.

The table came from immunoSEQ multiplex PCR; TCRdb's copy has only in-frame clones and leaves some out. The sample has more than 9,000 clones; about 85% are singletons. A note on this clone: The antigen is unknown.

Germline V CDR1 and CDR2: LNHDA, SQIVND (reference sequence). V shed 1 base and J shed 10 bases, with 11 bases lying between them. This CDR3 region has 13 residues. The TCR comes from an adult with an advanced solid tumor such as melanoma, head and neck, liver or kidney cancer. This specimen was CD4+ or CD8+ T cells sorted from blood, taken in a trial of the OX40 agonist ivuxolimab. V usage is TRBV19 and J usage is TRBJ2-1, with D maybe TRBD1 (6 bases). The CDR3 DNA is TGTGCCAGTAGTATAGCCCCCAGGGGAGAGCAGTTCTTC. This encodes CASSIAPRGEQFF. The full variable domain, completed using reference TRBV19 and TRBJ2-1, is DGGITQSPKYLFRKEGQNVTLSCEQNLNHDAMYWYRQDPGQGLRLIYYSQIVNDFQKGDIAEGYSVSREKKESFPLTVTSAQKNPTAFYLCASSIAPRGEQFFGPGTRLTVL.